This TCR beta chain was observed in a study of blood T cell repertoires in COVID-19. Study-wide context: COVID-19 samples collected from the United States, Italy and Spain covered acute and convalescent phases. From T cells, B-cell-depleted T cells, or PBMCs came the material, which was cDNA or gDNA.

Germline values: CDR1 LGHNA, CDR2 YSLEER. V lost 3 bases and J lost 1; bases outside the gene matches: 10. CDR3 length equals 18 residues. Original data processing: Amplification with reference gene primers provided the estimates of nucleated cell counts. The protocol was immunoSEQ multiplex PCR, while the TCRdb copy is restricted to in-frame clones and leaves out a portion. The V and J calls and clone size are taken from that table; D and trimming were inferred from the DNA. The sample holds 200,000 or so clones, roughly 80% seen once. The sample was peripheral blood. The chain employs TRBV4-3 and TRBJ2-3, with 10 bases that match TRBD2. The TCR originated in a man in his fifties or sixties with active or convalescent COVID-19. The CDR3 coding sequence is TGCGCCAGCAGCCACGAAACCGGAGCGGGAGGGGGCACAGATACGCAGTATTTT. Translating gives CASSHETGAGGGTDTQYF.